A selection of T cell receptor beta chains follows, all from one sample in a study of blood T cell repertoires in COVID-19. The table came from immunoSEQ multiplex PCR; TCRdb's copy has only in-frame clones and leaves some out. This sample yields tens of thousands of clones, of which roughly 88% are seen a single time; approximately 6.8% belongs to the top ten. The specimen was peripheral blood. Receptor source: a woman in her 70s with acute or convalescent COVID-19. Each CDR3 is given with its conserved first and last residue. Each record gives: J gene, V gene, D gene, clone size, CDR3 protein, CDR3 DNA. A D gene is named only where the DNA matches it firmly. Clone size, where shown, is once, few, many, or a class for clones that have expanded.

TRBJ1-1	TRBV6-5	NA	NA	CASRTGLNTEAFF	TGTGCCAGCAGAACAGGCTTGAACACTGAAGCTTTCTTT
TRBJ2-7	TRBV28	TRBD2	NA	CASSLAGDLSYEQYF	TGTGCCAGCAGTTTAGCGGGAGACCTCTCCTACGAGCAGTACTTC
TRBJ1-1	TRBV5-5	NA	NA	CASSLGRGPNTEAFF	TGTGCCAGCAGCTTGGGTAGGGGCCCTAACACTGAAGCTTTCTTT
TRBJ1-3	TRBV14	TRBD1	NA	CASSHGTGAIYSGNTIYF	TGTGCCAGCAGCCACGGGACAGGGGCCATTTACTCTGGAAACACCATATATTTT
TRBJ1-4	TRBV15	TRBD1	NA	CATSTYGQVNEKLFF	TGTGCCACCAGCACCTATGGACAGGTGAATGAAAAACTGTTTTTT
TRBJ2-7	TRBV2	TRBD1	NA	CASSGNRGYEQYF	TGTGCCAGCAGTGGGAACAGGGGGTACGAGCAGTACTTC
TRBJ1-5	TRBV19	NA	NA	CASSMAGSNQPQHF	TGTGCCAGTAGTATGGCGGGCAGCAATCAGCCCCAGCATTTT
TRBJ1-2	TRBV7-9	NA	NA	CASSPTAGNHTF	TGTGCCAGCAGCCCAACGGCCGGGAACCACACCTTC
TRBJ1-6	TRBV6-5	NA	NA	CASSPRGSNSPLHF	TGTGCCAGCAGTCCAAGGGGGAGTAATTCACCCCTCCACTTT
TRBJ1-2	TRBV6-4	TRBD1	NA	CASSEGGTGGPYGYTF	TGTGCCAGCAGTGAGGGGGGGACAGGCGGGCCCTATGGCTACACCTTC
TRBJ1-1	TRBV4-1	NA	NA	CASSQGGGGSEAFF	TGCGCCAGCAGCCAAGGGGGCGGAGGGTCTGAAGCTTTCTTT
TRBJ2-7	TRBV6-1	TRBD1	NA	CASRWDRVHEQYF	TGTGCCAGCAGATGGGACAGGGTCCACGAGCAGTACTTC
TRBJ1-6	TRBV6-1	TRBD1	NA	CASSEPKGANSPLHF	TGTGCCAGCAGTGAGCCCAAGGGGGCTAATTCACCCCTCCACTTT
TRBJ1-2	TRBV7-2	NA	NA	CASSLAGGDYGYTF	TGTGCCAGCAGCTTAGCGGGGGGAGACTATGGCTACACCTTC
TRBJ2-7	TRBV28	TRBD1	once	CAVSTGYYEQYF	TGTGCCGTATCGACAGGGTACTACGAGCAGTACTTC
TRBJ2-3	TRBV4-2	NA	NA	CASSRLPQGTSTDTQYF	TGTGCCAGCAGCCGCCTACCACAGGGAACTAGCACAGATACGCAGTATTTT
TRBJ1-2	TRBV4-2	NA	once	CASSQDITAAGGYTF	TGTGCCAGCAGCCAAGATATCACAGCGGCGGGTGGCTACACCTTC
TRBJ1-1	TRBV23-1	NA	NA	CASSHGGHRGNTEAFF	TGCGCCAGCAGTCATGGGGGACATCGAGGGAACACTGAAGCTTTCTTT
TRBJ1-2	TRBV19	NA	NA	CASSITGRNYGYTF	TGTGCCAGTAGTATTACAGGGCGAAACTATGGCTACACCTTC